Sequencing of this TCR beta chain was carried out in a study of cytomegalovirus exposure and HLA in healthy donors. Whole-study results and caveats: HLA-A and HLA-B allele assignments for most subjects were reportedly predicted accurately using TCR beta sequences. Roughly uniform sequencing depth across donors was assumed, possibly incorrectly. Confirmation was obtained in vitro that three CMV-associated chains are specific for CMV antigens. Within an earlier analysis, most TCR beta V segments proved productive either about 90% or about 30% of the time.

A word on this clone: Its antigen is not identified.

13 Jbeta primers and 60 Vbeta primers were used for the PCR. Here immunoSEQ multiplex PCR was the method, and the copy in TCRdb shows in-frame clones only, minus some. This table has almost 65,000 clones, around four fifths appearing once. The source is a male donor in good health and CMV-seropositive. The specimen was PBMCs.

The CDR3 sequence: CSVDLSGGEGYGYTF. CDR3 sequence (DNA): TGCAGCGTTGACCTCTCCGGGGGAGAAGGCTATGGCTACACCTTC. The chain links TRBV29-1 to TRBJ1-2; the D gene is possibly TRBD1 (5 bases). V was trimmed by 3 bases and J by 4 bases, leaving 18 bases between them. Germline V CDR1 and CDR2: SQVTM, ANQGSEA. This CDR3 spans 15 amino acids.